This entry lists 21 T cell receptor beta chains sequenced from one sample in a study of immune characterization of retroperitoneal liposarcoma. TCRdb processed the PCR reads anew with MiXCR; each CDR3 protein has one entry. The sample yields approximately 2,200 distinct CDR3 sequences, around 38% seen once. Material for sequencing was tumor tissue. All receptors derive from a male donor with retroperitoneal liposarcoma.

This clonotype was found a few times. The chain combines TRBV11-3 with TRBJ2-5; D call uncertain. CDR3 size: 15 residues. CDR1 is SGHNT and CDR2 is YENEEA in the germline V gene. V was shortened by 0 bases and J by 7 bases, with 15 bases between the two germline ends. The CDR3 DNA sequence: TGTGCCAGCAGCTTAGATCCGGGCCCCGGTCGGACCCAGTACTTC. It translates to CASSLDPGPGRTQYF.

This rearrangement joins TRBV6-6 to TRBJ2-1, with 7 bases aligning to TRBD1. Judging by the DNA end, TRBJ2-7 fits better; the J call may be wrong. The CDR3 spans 16 residues. CDR1 MNHNY and CDR2 SVGAGI come from the germline V gene (reference sequence). The CDR3 here is CASSKWGQPDYNEQYF. In DNA form, the CDR3 reads TGTGCCAGCAGTAAGTGGGGACAGCCCGACTACAATGAGCAGTACTTC.

This clonotype is large within its sample. CDR3 in DNA: TGTGCCAGCAGGCAGGGGGTGACCCAGCAGACGGAGACCCAGTACTTC. Its protein is CASRQGVTQQTETQYF. The rearrangement joins TRBV6-1 to TRBJ2-5; 7 bases are shared with TRBD1. Per germline, CDR1 MNHNS and CDR2 SASEGT. The CDR3 extends over 16 amino acids. V shed 6 bases, J shed 5 bases, and the junction held 15 bases outside the gene matches.

In its sample, this clonotype is medium-sized. This rearrangement joins TRBV6-5 to TRBJ1-1; D unclear. V was cut by 5 bases and J by 0 bases, with 13 bases left in between. This CDR3 contains 15 residues. CDR1 is MNHEY and CDR2 is SVGAGI in the germline V gene. This chain's CDR3 is CASSRGLAMNTEAFF. In DNA, the CDR3 is TGTGCCAGCAGTCGCGGGTTGGCGATGAACACTGAAGCTTTCTTT.

In DNA, the CDR3 is TGTGCCAGCAGAGGGACAGGTAGTTACGAGCAGTACTTC. Protein sequence: CASRGTGSYEQYF. J is TRBJ2-1 and V is TRBV27; 8 nucleotides agree with TRBD1. The DNA end is more similar to TRBJ2-7, so the J call may be wrong. From germline, CDR1 is MNHEY and CDR2 SMNVEV (reference sequence). This CDR3 has 13 residues.

The chain employs TRBV27 and TRBJ2-1; D is possibly TRBD1 or TRBD2 (5 bases each). The CDR3 length is 14 residues. Germline V gene lookup returns CDR1 MNHEY and CDR2 SMNVEV (reference sequence). Trimming took 4 bases from V and 5 from J, leaving 12 bases between them. The CDR3: CASSWDGENNEQFF. DNA for the CDR3: TGTGCCAGCAGTTGGGACGGAGAGAACAATGAGCAGTTCTTC.

This clonotype was found once. The chain employs TRBV7-8 and TRBJ2-1; TRBD1 is a possible D gene (6 bases). The CDR3 sequence is 17 residues long. From germline, CDR1 is SGHVS and CDR2 FQNEAQ. Trimming took off 4 bases at V and 7 bases at J, with 23 bases between the two ends. In nucleotides, the CDR3 is TGTGCCAGCAGCTCCCTAGGGGGTGTAGGACGCAGGAATGAGCAGTTCTTC. This sequence encodes CASSSLGGVGRRNEQFF.

The gene calls are TRBV11-3 and TRBJ2-5; D is possibly TRBD1 (5 bases). The last part of the DNA fits TRBJ2-1 better; the J call may be wrong. Germline V gene sequence: CDR1 SGHNT, CDR2 YENEEA. The CDR3 is made up of 15 amino acids. The CDR3 reads CASSAQGKRNNEQFF. The CDR3 nucleotides read TGTGCCAGCAGCGCGCAGGGTAAGAGAAACAATGAGCAGTTCTTC.

V and J are TRBV7-2 and TRBJ2-5, with D maybe TRBD2 (5 bases). The better agreement between TRBJ2-1 and the DNA end casts doubt on the J call. The CDR3 is 17 amino acids. Germline assignment: CDR1 SGHTA and CDR2 FQGNSA. Written as DNA, the CDR3 is TGTGCCAGCAGCTCACTCCCCGGGTCGACTAACCAAGAGACCCAGTTCTTC. It is translated as CASSSLPGSTNQETQFF.

Worth noting for this clonotype: This may arise from a read error, as a much more abundant clone is one base away. V gene TRBV11-2 combines with J gene TRBJ2-1, with a tentative D call TRBD2 (6 bases). This CDR3 is 16 amino acids long. Germline V gene lookup returns CDR1 SGHAT and CDR2 FQNNGV. V lost 1 base, J lost 3 bases, and 13 bases lay in between. CDR3 nucleotides: TGTGCCAGCAGCTTAGCGGGGGTTAGCTACTACAATGAGCAGTTCTTC. This codes for CASSLAGVSYYNEQFF.

In its sample, this clonotype is medium-sized. The chain links TRBV7-2 to TRBJ2-5, with 9 bases matching TRBD2. Germline trimming cut 5 bases from V and 11 bases from J; bases unmatched to any gene: 12. Looked up from germline, CDR1 is SGHTA and CDR2 is FQGNSA. This CDR3 comprises 14 residues. CDR3 residues: CASSRTSDHNEQYF. The CDR3 DNA sequence: TGTGCCAGCAGCCGGACTAGCGACCACAATGAGCAGTACTTC.

The rearrangement joins TRBV12-3 or TRBV12-4 to TRBJ2-1; D is perhaps TRBD2 (6 bases). The assigned J gene may be wrong: the sequence end matches TRBJ2-7 better. This CDR3 region has 13 residues. CDR3 sequence: CASSLTSMNEQYF. In DNA form, the CDR3 reads TGTGCCAGCAGTTTAACTAGCATGAATGAGCAGTACTTC.

V usage is TRBV6-1 and J usage is TRBJ2-1; TRBD2 might be the D (6 bases). The end of the DNA aligns better with TRBJ2-5, so the J call may be wrong. The CDR3 contains 18 residues. Germline CDR1 and CDR2: MNHNS and SASEGT. The CDR3, as DNA: TGTGCCAGCAGTGAATTGCCCGTAGTAGCGGACCCACAAGAGACCCAGTACTTC. It is translated as CASSELPVVADPQETQYF.

Within the sample, this clonotype is medium-sized (0.01 to 0.1%). The chain employs TRBV7-2 and TRBJ2-5, with 10 bases lining up with TRBD2. The J call may be mistaken, given a closer DNA end match to TRBJ2-1. From germline, CDR1 is SGHTA and CDR2 FQGNSA. The CDR3 spans 14 residues. The CDR3 loop reads CASSSSGSRETQFF. In DNA, the CDR3 is TGTGCCAGCAGCTCTAGCGGGAGCAGAGAGACCCAGTTCTTC.

The rearrangement links TRBV6-1 to TRBJ2-1; D might be TRBD1 or TRBD2, each matching 5 bases. There are 15 residues in the CDR3. V was pared by 6 bases and J by 13 bases, with 25 bases between. The V gene's germline CDR1 is MNHNS and CDR2 SASEGT. The CDR3 loop is CASSDHILQSGAQFF. The CDR3 DNA sequence: TGTGCCAGCAGCGACCACATACTGCAATCCGGGGCCCAGTTCTTC.

This chain connects TRBV27 to TRBJ2-1; TRBD1 might be the D (5 bases). CDR1 is MNHEY and CDR2 is SMNVEV in the germline V gene (reference sequence). V lost 4 bases, J lost 0 bases, and 7 bases lay in between. CDR3 size: 14 residues. The CDR3 DNA is TGTGCCAGCAGTTGGGGCAGCTCCTACAATGAGCAGTTCTTC. This translates into CASSWGSSYNEQFF.

The chain is built from TRBV27 and TRBJ1-2, with 9 nucleotides matching TRBD1. The CDR3 runs 13 residues. V dropped 4 bases and J dropped 8; count of bases not matched to a gene: 5. CDR1 and CDR2 (germline): MNHEY, SMNVEV (reference sequence). Written as DNA, the CDR3 is TGTGCCAGCAGTTCCGGGACAGGGTTAGGCTACACCTTC. As protein: CASSSGTGLGYTF.

This chain connects TRBV7-2 to TRBJ2-1; D could derive from TRBD1 or TRBD2 (6 bases each). CDR1 is SGHTA, CDR2 FQGNSA, per germline. There are 15 residues in the CDR3. V was pared by 5 bases and J by 13 bases, with 24 bases between. CDR3 DNA sequence: TGTGCCAGCAGCCGTAGGGGGAGGATCGAAGAGACCCAGTTCTTC. It translates to CASSRRGRIEETQFF.

This clonotype is termed large. The rearrangement links TRBV6-1 to TRBJ2-1; D is perhaps TRBD1 or TRBD2 (5 bases each). Deletions cut 5 bases from V and 13 bases from J, with 21 bases between. CDR1 is MNHNS, CDR2 SASEGT, per germline. This CDR3 contains 14 residues. CDR3 sequence (DNA): TGTGCCAGCAGTCGGGACCCTGACCAAGAGACCCAGTTCTTC. Protein product: CASSRDPDQETQFF.

As to this clonotype: A much more abundant neighbour one base away suggests this may be a read error. The chain recombines TRBV27 with TRBJ2-5, with 8 nucleotides matching TRBD1. The J call could be wrong; TRBJ2-7 is a better fit for the DNA end. The CDR3 length is 12 residues. The germline CDR1 and CDR2 sequences are MNHEY and SMNVEV (reference sequence). The CDR3 nucleotides are TGTGCCAGCAGTCTCGGGACAGGCGAGCAGTACTTC. The encoded protein is CASSLGTGEQYF.

The chain couples TRBV6-6 to TRBJ2-4; 7 positions match TRBD1. V lost 5 bases to trimming and J lost 0 bases; unmatched junction nucleotides: 13. Per germline, CDR1 MNHNY and CDR2 SVGAGI (reference sequence). The CDR3 consists of 18 residues. DNA of the CDR3: TGTGCCAGCAGTGAGGGTACAGGGGATGGACTAGCCAAAAACATTCAGTACTTC. Translated: CASSEGTGDGLAKNIQYF.